The clone carrying this T cell receptor (beta chain) was seen just once. The data are from a study of blood T cell repertoires in COVID-19. Study background: Acute and convalescent COVID-19 specimens originated in the United States, Italy and Spain. PBMCs, B-cell-depleted T cells, or T cells were the source of the cDNA or gDNA that made up the material.

How the authors handled the data: Reference gene primers were amplified, and this amplification served to estimate nucleated cell counts. The repertoire was sequenced with immunoSEQ multiplex PCR; TCRdb's copy has only in-frame clones and lacks some. The V and J calls and clone size come from that table; D and trimming were worked out from the DNA. In the table there are about 210,000 clones, 90% to 95% of which are singletons. The sequencing input was peripheral blood. The source is a man aged 25-45 years with acute or convalescent COVID-19.

The CDR3: CSGGQSYEQYF. CDR3 bases: TGCAGCGGAGGACAGTCCTACGAGCAGTACTTC. V and J are TRBV29-1 and TRBJ2-7, with TRBD1 as a possible D gene (6 bases). The germline V gene has CDR1 SQVTM and CDR2 ANQGSEA. Trimming took 7 bases from V and 1 from J, leaving 8 bases between them. The CDR3 covers 11 residues.